The rows below give T cell receptor beta chains drawn from one sample of a study of T cells after somatic rescue of genetic block. Assay: immunoSEQ multiplex PCR; the TCRdb copy retains only in-frame clones and omits some. The table has about 67,000 clones, roughly 94% seen once. The sample consisted of peripheral blood mononuclear cells (PBMCs). The receptors were gathered from a man aged 35-49 years. Both conserved end residues are part of each CDR3. The D gene is left open where the match is weak. The size field is filled for only some rows; it gives once, few, many or a size class.

v_call	clone_size	d_call	j_call	cdr3_aa	cdr3_nt
TRBV5-5	.	.	TRBJ1-2	CASSSPTGRGGIYGYTF	TGTGCCAGCAGCTCCCCGACGGGGCGCGGGGGGATCTATGGCTACACCTTC
TRBV5-1	.	TRBD2	TRBJ2-1	CASSLRPGLAYNEQFF	TGCGCCAGCAGCTTGCGGCCGGGACTAGCCTACAATGAGCAGTTCTTC
TRBV6-5	once	TRBD2	TRBJ2-7	CASSLAGGSYEQYF	TGTGCCAGCAGTTTGGCGGGGGGCTCCTACGAGCAGTACTTC
TRBV2	.	.	TRBJ1-4	CASSEGTLLYNEKLFF	TGTGCCAGCAGTGAAGGAACCCTCCTGTATAATGAAAAACTGTTTTTT
TRBV18	.	.	TRBJ2-5	CASSPTVLETQYF	TGTGCCAGCTCACCAACGGTCTTGGAGACCCAGTACTTC
TRBV6-6	.	TRBD1	TRBJ2-5	CASRPRTGRKQETQYF	TGTGCCAGCAGACCACGGACAGGGAGGAAGCAAGAGACCCAGTACTTC
TRBV9	.	.	TRBJ1-6	CASSSGLQVNSPLHF	TGTGCCAGCAGCTCCGGACTACAGGTTAATTCACCCCTCCACTTT
TRBV5-4	.	TRBD1	TRBJ2-3	CASSTPGQGTDTQYF	TGTGCCAGCAGCACTCCGGGACAGGGGACAGATACGCAGTATTTT
TRBV4-3	.	TRBD1	TRBJ2-7	CASSPDRDREQYF	TGCGCCAGCAGCCCCGACAGGGACCGCGAGCAGTACTTC
TRBV23-1	.	TRBD2	TRBJ2-7	CASSQSVGREGPPSEKQYF	TGCGCCAGCAGTCAATCGGTAGGGCGGGAGGGCCCTCCGAGCGAGAAGCAGTACTTC
TRBV7-9	.	.	TRBJ2-3	CASSPRLTSTDTQYF	TGTGCCAGCAGCCCAAGGTTAACTAGCACAGATACGCAGTATTTT
TRBV25-1	once	TRBD1	TRBJ1-1	CASSSGGRSEAFF	TGTGCCAGCAGTTCAGGGGGAAGGTCCGAAGCTTTCTTT
TRBV5-1	once	TRBD2	TRBJ2-1	CASSLSLAGANEQFF	TGCGCCAGCAGCCTATCCCTAGCGGGGGCCAATGAGCAGTTCTTC
TRBV7-2	.	.	TRBJ2-3	CASTPRLGLAGGNTQYF	TGTGCCAGCACCCCCCGGTTGGGACTCGCAGGGGGGAATACGCAGTATTTT
TRBV13	.	.	TRBJ1-1	CASSLGIGANTEAFF	TGTGCCAGCAGCTTAGGAATAGGGGCGAACACTGAAGCTTTCTTT
TRBV5-1	once	TRBD1	TRBJ2-2	CASSSDRATGELFF	TGCGCCAGCAGTTCCGACAGGGCCACCGGGGAGCTGTTTTTT
TRBV7-2	.	TRBD1	TRBJ1-1	CASSPQTGTNTEAFF	TGTGCCAGCAGCCCCCAGACAGGGACGAACACTGAAGCTTTCTTT
TRBV2	.	TRBD1	TRBJ2-2	CASGGQANTGELFF	TGTGCCAGCGGGGGACAGGCGAACACCGGGGAGCTGTTTTTT
TRBV9	.	TRBD2	TRBJ2-1	CASSAPLAATFNEQFF	TGTGCCAGCAGCGCACCACTAGCGGCGACTTTCAATGAGCAGTTCTTC
TRBV2	.	.	TRBJ2-3	CASSGEVTDTQYF	TGTGCCAGCAGTGGGGAGGTCACAGATACGCAGTATTTT
TRBV4-1	.	.	TRBJ2-7	CASSHPLASYEQYF	TGCGCCAGCAGCCATCCCCTAGCGTCCTACGAGCAGTACTTC
TRBV5-6	.	.	TRBJ2-5	CASTPDRELETQYF	TGTGCCAGCACCCCGGACAGAGAATTAGAGACCCAGTACTTC
TRBV5-1	.	.	TRBJ2-2	CASRGPRNTGELFF	TGCGCCAGCAGAGGCCCCAGGAACACCGGGGAGCTGTTTTTT
TRBV11-2	.	.	TRBJ1-5	CASSDEAGPQHF	TGTGCCAGCAGCGACGAGGCGGGGCCCCAGCATTTT
TRBV10-1	few	.	TRBJ2-7	CASSDSGMPPYEQYF	TGCGCCAGCAGTGACTCTGGGATGCCCCCCTACGAGCAGTACTTC
TRBV6-5	once	.	TRBJ2-1	CASSRGTGSDEQFF	TGTGCCAGCAGTCGCGGGACGGGGAGTGATGAGCAGTTCTTC
TRBV6-1	.	.	TRBJ1-2	CASSDRRYGYTF	TGTGCCAGCAGTGACAGACGCTATGGCTACACCTTC
TRBV4-2	.	.	TRBJ2-1	CASSQAGTKDEQFF	TGTGCCAGCAGCCAGGCAGGGACAAAAGATGAGCAGTTCTTC
TRBV5-4	few	TRBD1	TRBJ1-6	CASSAGTAGSYNSPLHF	TGTGCCAGCAGCGCCGGGACAGCCGGGTCCTATAATTCACCCCTCCACTTT
TRBV6-5	.	TRBD2	TRBJ2-3	CASSGAGGPDTQYF	TGTGCCAGCAGTGGAGCGGGGGGGCCAGATACGCAGTATTTT
TRBV5-6	.	.	TRBJ2-1	CASSLTPLRAFDNEQFF	TGTGCCAGCAGCTTGACACCGCTTCGAGCGTTTGACAATGAGCAGTTCTTC
TRBV28	once	TRBD1	TRBJ1-5	CASRTGQGIDQPQHF	TGTGCCAGCAGAACGGGACAGGGCATCGATCAGCCCCAGCATTTT
TRBV5-5	.	.	TRBJ2-7	CASSLRGGTRDNYEQYF	TGTGCCAGCAGCTTGAGGGGTGGCACCCGGGACAACTACGAGCAGTACTTC
TRBV19	.	.	TRBJ2-5	CASSVPTGGLEETQYF	TGTGCCAGTTCGGTCCCCACGGGGGGCCTTGAAGAGACCCAGTACTTC
TRBV18	.	TRBD2	TRBJ2-7	CASSLLLSGRYEQYF	TGTGCCAGCTCCCTCCTTCTTAGCGGGAGATACGAGCAGTACTTC
TRBV15	.	.	TRBJ1-1	CATSRVANTEAFF	TGTGCCACCAGCAGAGTAGCGAACACTGAAGCTTTCTTT
TRBV30	.	.	TRBJ1-1	CAWKMNTEAFF	TGTGCCTGGAAGATGAACACTGAAGCTTTCTTT
TRBV5-1	.	TRBD2	TRBJ2-3	CASSLTGGFTDTQYF	TGCGCCAGCAGCTTGACGGGGGGGTTCACAGATACGCAGTATTTT
TRBV7-9	.	.	TRBJ2-7	CASSLARGQTISYEQYF	TGTGCCAGCAGCTTAGCGCGAGGTCAGACTATCTCCTACGAGCAGTACTTC
TRBV11-3	.	.	TRBJ2-5	CASSGFREETQYF	TGTGCCAGCAGCGGTTTCCGTGAAGAGACCCAGTACTTC
TRBV5-1	.	.	TRBJ1-1	CASSPGPGNTEAFF	TGCGCCAGCAGCCCGGGACCTGGAAACACTGAAGCTTTCTTT